The rows below give T cell receptor beta chains drawn from one sample of a study of T cell responses to AZD1222 COVID-19 vaccine. Libraries were prepared by immunoSEQ multiplex PCR; TCRdb keeps only in-frame clonotypes and omits some of them. The table has 100,000 or so clones, 80% to 90% seen once. The sample was peripheral blood, taken 28 days after the second AZD1222 dose. These receptors originate from an adult who received the AZD1222 COVID-19 vaccine. Each CDR3 is given with its conserved first and last residue. Fields, in order: V gene, D gene, J gene, clone size, CDR3 protein, CDR3 DNA. D genes are given only for firm matches. Clone size is given for some rows only: seen once, a few or many times, or a class if the clone is expanded.

v_call: TRBV5-6; d_call: NA; j_call: TRBJ2-1; clone_size: few; cdr3_aa: CASSLSTRELGEQFF; cdr3_nt: TGTGCCAGCAGCTTGTCAACACGGGAGCTTGGTGAGCAGTTCTTC
v_call: TRBV18; d_call: NA; j_call: TRBJ1-1; clone_size: NA; cdr3_aa: CASSPDKLRGTEAFF; cdr3_nt: TGTGCCAGCTCACCAGATAAACTGAGAGGGACTGAAGCTTTCTTT
v_call: TRBV19; d_call: TRBD1; j_call: TRBJ2-7; clone_size: few; cdr3_aa: CASSTLGTGLYEQYF; cdr3_nt: TGTGCCAGTAGTACGCTCGGGACAGGGCTCTACGAGCAGTACTTC
v_call: TRBV28; d_call: NA; j_call: TRBJ2-4; clone_size: NA; cdr3_aa: CASSLGGVIQYF; cdr3_nt: TGTGCCAGCAGTTTGGGCGGAGTCATTCAGTACTTC
v_call: TRBV18; d_call: NA; j_call: TRBJ1-1; clone_size: NA; cdr3_aa: CASSLRTVNTEAFF; cdr3_nt: TGTGCCAGCTCACTTAGGACGGTGAACACTGAAGCTTTCTTT
v_call: TRBV28; d_call: NA; j_call: TRBJ2-3; clone_size: NA; cdr3_aa: CASRSRGTDTQYF; cdr3_nt: TGTGCCAGCAGGTCGAGGGGCACAGATACGCAGTATTTT
v_call: TRBV14; d_call: NA; j_call: TRBJ2-5; clone_size: NA; cdr3_aa: CASSQDWGRIQETQYF; cdr3_nt: TGTGCCAGCAGCCAAGATTGGGGGAGGATCCAAGAGACCCAGTACTTC
v_call: TRBV19; d_call: TRBD2; j_call: TRBJ2-1; clone_size: NA; cdr3_aa: CASGGWREAVGEQFF; cdr3_nt: TGTGCCAGTGGGGGATGGCGGGAGGCGGTTGGTGAGCAGTTCTTC
v_call: TRBV7-2; d_call: NA; j_call: TRBJ1-1; clone_size: NA; cdr3_aa: CASSSNGQLNTEAFF; cdr3_nt: TGTGCCAGCAGCTCTAACGGACAGCTGAACACTGAAGCTTTCTTT
v_call: TRBV9; d_call: TRBD1; j_call: TRBJ2-4; clone_size: NA; cdr3_aa: CASSPEGQGGHIQYF; cdr3_nt: TGTGCCAGCAGCCCGGAGGGACAGGGGGGGCACATTCAGTACTTC
v_call: TRBV6-2/TRBV6-3; d_call: NA; j_call: TRBJ2-5; clone_size: NA; cdr3_aa: CASNPTSNQETQYF; cdr3_nt: TGTGCCAGCAACCCGACTAGTAACCAAGAGACCCAGTACTTC
v_call: TRBV19; d_call: NA; j_call: TRBJ1-5; clone_size: NA; cdr3_aa: CASSIDSRTPAQHF; cdr3_nt: TGTGCCAGTAGTATAGATAGTAGGACACCAGCCCAGCATTTT
v_call: TRBV30; d_call: NA; j_call: TRBJ2-1; clone_size: NA; cdr3_aa: CAYQRGNEQFF; cdr3_nt: TGTGCCTACCAGAGGGGGAATGAGCAGTTCTTC
v_call: TRBV9; d_call: TRBD2; j_call: TRBJ2-7; clone_size: NA; cdr3_aa: CASSISGTAYEQYF; cdr3_nt: TGTGCCAGCAGCATTAGCGGGACCGCCTACGAGCAGTACTTC
v_call: TRBV28; d_call: NA; j_call: TRBJ1-1; clone_size: NA; cdr3_aa: CASSLYGNTEAFF; cdr3_nt: TGTGCCAGCAGTTTATACGGGAACACTGAAGCTTTCTTT
v_call: TRBV4-2; d_call: NA; j_call: TRBJ1-2; clone_size: NA; cdr3_aa: CASSLEQGDYGYTF; cdr3_nt: TGTGCCAGCAGCCTAGAACAGGGAGATTATGGCTACACCTTC
v_call: TRBV6-1; d_call: TRBD1; j_call: TRBJ2-7; clone_size: NA; cdr3_aa: CASSETGGPYEQYF; cdr3_nt: TGTGCCAGCAGTGAAACAGGGGGACCCTACGAGCAGTACTTC
v_call: TRBV27; d_call: NA; j_call: TRBJ1-2; clone_size: NA; cdr3_aa: CASSSSLLDYGYTF; cdr3_nt: TGTGCCAGCAGTTCATCCCTGTTAGACTATGGCTACACCTTC
v_call: TRBV5-1; d_call: NA; j_call: TRBJ2-5; clone_size: NA; cdr3_aa: CASRPPPLETQYF; cdr3_nt: TGCGCCAGCAGACCCCCCCCACTAGAGACCCAGTACTTC
v_call: TRBV11-3; d_call: NA; j_call: TRBJ2-3; clone_size: NA; cdr3_aa: CASSSAHRGQDTQYF; cdr3_nt: TGTGCCAGCAGCTCCGCTCATCGGGGCCAGGATACGCAGTATTTT
v_call: TRBV7-9; d_call: TRBD1; j_call: TRBJ1-3; clone_size: NA; cdr3_aa: CASSVGQVSGNTIYF; cdr3_nt: TGTGCCAGCAGCGTGGGACAGGTCTCTGGAAACACCATATATTTT
v_call: TRBV4-3; d_call: NA; j_call: TRBJ2-7; clone_size: NA; cdr3_aa: CASSQQRGPYEQYF; cdr3_nt: TGCGCCAGCAGCCAACAAAGAGGGCCCTACGAGCAGTACTTC
v_call: TRBV7-7; d_call: NA; j_call: TRBJ2-7; clone_size: NA; cdr3_aa: CASSAQAVGLGEQYF; cdr3_nt: TGTGCCAGCAGCGCTCAGGCAGTGGGACTGGGCGAGCAGTACTTC
v_call: TRBV6-5; d_call: TRBD1; j_call: TRBJ1-3; clone_size: NA; cdr3_aa: CASSYQQGRGNTIYF; cdr3_nt: TGTGCCAGCAGTTACCAACAGGGGCGTGGAAACACCATATATTTT
v_call: TRBV7-2; d_call: TRBD2; j_call: TRBJ2-7; clone_size: NA; cdr3_aa: CASSLAQAGGGYEQYF; cdr3_nt: TGTGCCAGCAGCTTAGCCCAAGCGGGAGGCGGTTACGAGCAGTACTTC
v_call: TRBV14; d_call: TRBD2; j_call: TRBJ2-3; clone_size: NA; cdr3_aa: CASSPQSFRTSTDTQYF; cdr3_nt: TGTGCCAGCAGCCCCCAGAGTTTCCGGACTAGCACCGATACGCAGTATTTT
v_call: TRBV6-5; d_call: NA; j_call: TRBJ1-2; clone_size: NA; cdr3_aa: CASRPQGTNYGYTF; cdr3_nt: TGTGCCAGCAGGCCCCAGGGAACTAACTATGGCTACACCTTC
v_call: TRBV6-5; d_call: NA; j_call: TRBJ1-1; clone_size: NA; cdr3_aa: CASSPGKMGTDEAFF; cdr3_nt: TGTGCCAGCAGCCCAGGGAAAATGGGGACGGATGAAGCTTTCTTT
v_call: TRBV30; d_call: TRBD1; j_call: TRBJ1-1; clone_size: few; cdr3_aa: CAWSVQQGAEAFF; cdr3_nt: TGTGCCTGGAGTGTTCAACAGGGGGCTGAAGCTTTCTTT
v_call: TRBV30; d_call: NA; j_call: TRBJ1-6; clone_size: NA; cdr3_aa: CAWSFRDGSYNSPLHF; cdr3_nt: TGTGCCTGGAGTTTCCGGGACGGCTCCTATAATTCACCCCTCCACTTT
v_call: TRBV2; d_call: NA; j_call: TRBJ2-7; clone_size: NA; cdr3_aa: CASSGPVSGSGSYEQYF; cdr3_nt: TGTGCCAGCAGTGGTCCCGTTTCAGGGAGCGGCTCCTACGAGCAGTACTTC
v_call: TRBV7-8; d_call: TRBD1; j_call: TRBJ2-7; clone_size: NA; cdr3_aa: CASSLPRQGRQYF; cdr3_nt: TGTGCCAGCAGCTTACCCAGACAGGGAAGGCAGTACTTC
v_call: TRBV29-1; d_call: NA; j_call: TRBJ2-1; clone_size: once; cdr3_aa: CSVARSSYNEQFF; cdr3_nt: TGCAGCGTGGCTAGAAGTAGCTACAATGAGCAGTTCTTC
v_call: TRBV9; d_call: TRBD2; j_call: TRBJ2-2; clone_size: NA; cdr3_aa: CASSTGTSFAGELFF; cdr3_nt: TGTGCCAGCAGTACCGGGACTAGTTTCGCCGGGGAGCTGTTTTTT
v_call: TRBV11-3; d_call: NA; j_call: TRBJ2-3; clone_size: NA; cdr3_aa: CASSLEGQGTDTQYF; cdr3_nt: TGTGCCAGCAGCTTAGAAGGCCAGGGCACAGATACGCAGTATTTT
v_call: TRBV7-7; d_call: TRBD1; j_call: TRBJ2-2; clone_size: NA; cdr3_aa: CASRDGTGGNTGELFF; cdr3_nt: TGTGCCAGCAGGGACGGGACAGGGGGCAACACCGGGGAGCTGTTTTTT
v_call: TRBV4-2; d_call: TRBD2; j_call: TRBJ2-1; clone_size: NA; cdr3_aa: CASSQDLAGGSYNEQFF; cdr3_nt: TGTGCCAGCAGCCAAGATCTAGCGGGAGGGTCTTACAATGAGCAGTTCTTC
v_call: TRBV6-2/TRBV6-3; d_call: NA; j_call: TRBJ1-4; clone_size: NA; cdr3_aa: CASSSGPTATNEKLFF; cdr3_nt: TGTGCCAGCAGTTCAGGACCTACTGCAACTAATGAAAAACTGTTTTTT
v_call: TRBV7-2; d_call: NA; j_call: TRBJ1-3; clone_size: NA; cdr3_aa: CASKDKSAPPGNTIYF; cdr3_nt: TGTGCCAGCAAAGACAAATCTGCCCCACCGGGTAACACCATATATTTT
v_call: TRBV7-9; d_call: NA; j_call: TRBJ1-2; clone_size: NA; cdr3_aa: CASSLTQNYGYTF; cdr3_nt: TGTGCCAGCAGCTTAACACAGAACTATGGCTACACCTTC
v_call: TRBV18; d_call: TRBD2; j_call: TRBJ2-7; clone_size: NA; cdr3_aa: CASSPPTRGLAEGYEQYF; cdr3_nt: TGTGCCAGCTCACCTCCGACAAGAGGACTAGCGGAGGGATACGAGCAGTACTTC
v_call: TRBV5-5; d_call: NA; j_call: TRBJ2-3; clone_size: NA; cdr3_aa: CASSLVEGRRGGPYF; cdr3_nt: TGTGCCAGCAGCTTGGTGGAGGGGAGAAGAGGGGGACCGTATTTT
v_call: TRBV7-2; d_call: NA; j_call: TRBJ2-2; clone_size: NA; cdr3_aa: CASSVSPELFF; cdr3_nt: TGTGCCAGCAGCGTCTCTCCAGAGCTGTTTTTT
v_call: TRBV9; d_call: TRBD2; j_call: TRBJ2-2; clone_size: NA; cdr3_aa: CASSVSRLTGTSYGELFF; cdr3_nt: TGTGCCAGCAGCGTATCCCGCCTTACCGGGACTAGCTACGGGGAGCTGTTTTTT
v_call: TRBV2; d_call: NA; j_call: TRBJ1-5; clone_size: NA; cdr3_aa: CAVGGDRPQHF; cdr3_nt: TGTGCCGTGGGGGGCGATCGACCCCAGCATTTT
v_call: TRBV5-1; d_call: TRBD1; j_call: TRBJ1-3; clone_size: NA; cdr3_aa: CASSPGQGRGNTIYF; cdr3_nt: TGCGCCAGCAGCCCGGGACAGGGGAGGGGAAACACCATATATTTT
v_call: TRBV6-2/TRBV6-3; d_call: NA; j_call: TRBJ1-2; clone_size: NA; cdr3_aa: CASSYGVYGYTF; cdr3_nt: TGTGCCAGCAGTTATGGAGTCTATGGCTACACCTTC
v_call: TRBV6-5; d_call: TRBD1; j_call: TRBJ2-2; clone_size: NA; cdr3_aa: CASSLGTGNTGELFF; cdr3_nt: TGTGCCAGCAGCCTCGGGACAGGGAACACCGGGGAGCTGTTTTTT
v_call: TRBV18; d_call: NA; j_call: TRBJ1-1; clone_size: NA; cdr3_aa: CASSPLESSDTEAFF; cdr3_nt: TGTGCCAGCTCACCACTAGAGAGCTCGGACACTGAAGCTTTCTTT
v_call: TRBV19; d_call: NA; j_call: TRBJ2-1; clone_size: NA; cdr3_aa: CASSIADYNEQFF; cdr3_nt: TGTGCCAGTAGTATAGCTGACTACAATGAGCAGTTCTTC
v_call: TRBV7-6; d_call: TRBD2; j_call: TRBJ2-7; clone_size: NA; cdr3_aa: CASSPGLAGSSREQYF; cdr3_nt: TGTGCCAGCAGTCCGGGACTAGCGGGATCCTCTAGGGAGCAGTACTTC
v_call: TRBV19; d_call: TRBD2; j_call: TRBJ2-7; clone_size: once; cdr3_aa: CASRSRLAGDTYEQYF; cdr3_nt: TGTGCCAGTAGATCTAGACTAGCGGGAGACACCTACGAGCAGTACTTC
v_call: TRBV6-5; d_call: TRBD2; j_call: TRBJ2-5; clone_size: NA; cdr3_aa: CASSYSGLAGRETQYF; cdr3_nt: TGTGCCAGCAGTTACTCAGGGCTAGCGGGAAGAGAGACCCAGTACTTC
v_call: TRBV6-5; d_call: TRBD2; j_call: TRBJ2-1; clone_size: few; cdr3_aa: CASRGTSGRNEQFF; cdr3_nt: TGTGCCAGCAGAGGGACTAGCGGGAGAAATGAGCAGTTCTTC
v_call: TRBV14; d_call: TRBD1; j_call: TRBJ1-2; clone_size: few; cdr3_aa: CASSHGDSVGYGYTF; cdr3_nt: TGTGCCAGCAGCCATGGGGACAGCGTGGGCTATGGCTACACCTTC
v_call: TRBV5-8; d_call: NA; j_call: TRBJ2-1; clone_size: NA; cdr3_aa: CASSLWETSWGDNEQFF; cdr3_nt: TGTGCCAGCAGCTTGTGGGAGACAAGCTGGGGGGACAATGAGCAGTTCTTC
v_call: TRBV7-2; d_call: TRBD2; j_call: TRBJ2-3; clone_size: once; cdr3_aa: CASSPGTIRDTQYF; cdr3_nt: TGTGCCAGCAGCCCAGGGACTATCCGAGATACGCAGTATTTT
v_call: TRBV2; d_call: NA; j_call: TRBJ2-7; clone_size: NA; cdr3_aa: CASSRGFYEQYF; cdr3_nt: TGTGCCAGCAGTCGAGGGTTCTACGAGCAGTACTTC
v_call: TRBV19; d_call: TRBD2; j_call: TRBJ2-7; clone_size: few; cdr3_aa: CASSSPGRAPDEQYF; cdr3_nt: TGTGCCAGTAGTTCCCCCGGGAGGGCTCCCGACGAGCAGTACTTC
v_call: TRBV28; d_call: NA; j_call: TRBJ1-1; clone_size: once; cdr3_aa: CASSFRKPPEAFF; cdr3_nt: TGTGCCAGCAGTTTTCGTAAGCCCCCAGAGGCTTTCTTT